A selection of T cell receptor beta chains follows, all from one sample in a study of shared clonotypes between healthy human individuals. Generated by immunoSEQ multiplex PCR, the TCRdb table keeps only in-frame clones and is missing some. Of about 2.1 million clones listed, 93% are singletons. Specimen: naive CD8+ T cells from PBMCs. These receptors originate from a man between 18 and 29 years old in good health. Some clones in this sample may be carry-over from other donors' samples. The CDR3 runs from the conserved cysteine through the conserved F or W. The D gene is left open where the match is weak. Part of the rows lack a size; the others show once, few, many or a class for expanded clones.

V: TRBV19
size: -
J: TRBJ1-2
D: -
CDR3: CAIRGHNYGYTF
DNA: TGTGCCATTAGGGGTCATAACTATGGCTACACCTTC

V: TRBV30
size: -
J: TRBJ2-3
D: -
CDR3: CALEDTIDTQYF
DNA: TGTGCCTTAGAGGACACGATCGATACGCAGTATTTT

V: TRBV29-1
size: -
J: TRBJ2-2
D: -
CDR3: CSVRRGNGELFF
DNA: TGCAGCGTTAGGAGGGGCAACGGGGAGCTGTTTTTT

V: TRBV6-5
size: -
J: TRBJ1-1
D: TRBD1
CDR3: CASIETGGLWAFF
DNA: TGTGCCAGCATTGAGACAGGGGGCTTGTGGGCTTTCTTT

V: TRBV27
size: -
J: TRBJ1-1
D: -
CDR3: CASSLRGLTSAEEAFF
DNA: TGTGCCAGCAGTTTAAGGGGCCTGACATCTGCCGAAGAAGCTTTCTTT

V: TRBV18
size: few
J: TRBJ1-1
D: -
CDR3: CASSPVDHTEAFF
DNA: TGTGCCAGCTCACCGGTAGATCATACTGAAGCTTTCTTT

V: TRBV27
size: once
J: TRBJ2-1
D: -
CDR3: CASSQTAIRLNEQFF
DNA: TGTGCCAGCAGTCAGACCGCGATTAGACTTAATGAGCAGTTCTTC

V: TRBV2
size: -
J: TRBJ2-1
D: -
CDR3: CASSDVYSLQFF
DNA: TGTGCCAGCAGTGACGTGTACAGTCTACAGTTCTTC

V: TRBV6-1
size: -
J: TRBJ1-5
D: -
CDR3: CASSEIDAVYSNQPQHF
DNA: TGTGCCAGCAGTGAAATAGATGCCGTTTATAGCAATCAGCCCCAGCATTTT

V: TRBV5-1
size: -
J: TRBJ1-2
D: TRBD1
CDR3: CASGIRPGGADGYTF
DNA: TGCGCCAGCGGAATTAGGCCAGGGGGGGCCGATGGCTACACCTTC